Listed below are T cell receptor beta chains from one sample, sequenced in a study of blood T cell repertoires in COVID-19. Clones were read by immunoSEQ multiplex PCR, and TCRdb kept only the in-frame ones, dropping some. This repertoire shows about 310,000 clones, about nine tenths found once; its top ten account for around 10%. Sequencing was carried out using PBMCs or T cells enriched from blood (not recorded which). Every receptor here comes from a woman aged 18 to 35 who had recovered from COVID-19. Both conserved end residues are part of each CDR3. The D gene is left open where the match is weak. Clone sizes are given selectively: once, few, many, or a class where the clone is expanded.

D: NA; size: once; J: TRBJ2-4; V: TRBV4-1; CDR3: CASSRAGLAKNIQYF; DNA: TGCGCCAGCAGCCGGGCGGGGCTAGCCAAAAACATTCAGTACTTC
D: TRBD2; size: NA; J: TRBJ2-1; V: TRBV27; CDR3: CASSLSGRSSNEQFF; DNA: TGTGCCAGCAGCCTTAGCGGGAGATCATCCAATGAGCAGTTCTTC
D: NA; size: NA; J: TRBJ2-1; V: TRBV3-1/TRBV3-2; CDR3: CASSLLYNEQFF; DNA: TGTGCCAGCAGCCTACTATACAATGAGCAGTTCTTC
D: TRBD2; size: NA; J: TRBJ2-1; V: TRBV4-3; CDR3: CASSQDRGLGAGEQFF; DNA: TGCGCCAGCAGCCAAGATAGGGGACTAGGGGCCGGTGAGCAGTTCTTC
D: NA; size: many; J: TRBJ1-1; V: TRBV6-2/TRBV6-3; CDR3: CASSYANVGFTEAFF; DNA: TGTGCCAGCAGTTACGCGAATGTTGGTTTCACTGAAGCTTTCTTT
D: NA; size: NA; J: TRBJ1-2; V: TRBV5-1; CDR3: CASSQDRNNYGYTF; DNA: TGCGCCAGCAGCCAAGACAGGAATAACTATGGCTACACCTTC
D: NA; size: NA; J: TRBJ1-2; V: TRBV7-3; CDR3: CASSLRGPGSPSGYTF; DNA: TGTGCCAGCAGCTTAAGAGGCCCGGGATCCCCAAGTGGCTACACCTTC
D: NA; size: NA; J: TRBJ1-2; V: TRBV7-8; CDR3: CASSHRDNRVEGYTF; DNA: TGTGCCAGCAGCCACAGGGACAACCGCGTCGAGGGCTACACCTTC
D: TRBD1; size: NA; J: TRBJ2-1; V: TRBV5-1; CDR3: CASSSGTGGNEQFF; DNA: TGCGCCAGCAGCTCTGGGACAGGGGGAAATGAGCAGTTCTTC
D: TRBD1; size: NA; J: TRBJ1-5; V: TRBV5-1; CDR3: CASSLGQGHQPQHF; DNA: TGCGCCAGCAGCCTCGGACAGGGTCATCAGCCCCAGCATTTT